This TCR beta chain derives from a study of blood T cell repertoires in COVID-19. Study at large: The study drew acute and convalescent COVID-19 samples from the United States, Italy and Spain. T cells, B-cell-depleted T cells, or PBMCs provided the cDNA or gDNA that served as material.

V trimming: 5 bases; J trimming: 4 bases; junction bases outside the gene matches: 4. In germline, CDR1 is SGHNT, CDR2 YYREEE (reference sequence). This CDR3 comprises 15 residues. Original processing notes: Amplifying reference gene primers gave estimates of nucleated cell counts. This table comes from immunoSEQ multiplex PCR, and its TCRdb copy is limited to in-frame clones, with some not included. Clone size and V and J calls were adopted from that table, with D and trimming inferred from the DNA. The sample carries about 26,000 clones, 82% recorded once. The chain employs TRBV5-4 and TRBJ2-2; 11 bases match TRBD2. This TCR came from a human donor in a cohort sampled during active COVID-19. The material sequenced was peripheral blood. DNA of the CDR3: TGTGCCAGCAGACCAGGACTAGCGGGCACCGGGGAGCTGTTTTTT. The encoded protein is CASRPGLAGTGELFF.